This TCR beta chain emerged from a study of response to subunit inactivated influenza vaccine. General study points: There was a suggestion from the authors that each seasonal influenza vaccination recruits few new T cells.

V was clipped by 3 bases and J by 5 bases, with 13 bases between them. CDR3 length: 13 residues. Germline CDR1 reads DFQATT; CDR2 reads SNEGSKA (reference sequence). This clonotype was seen more than once but under ten times. Its antigen remains unknown. Via MiXCR, TCRdb re-called the RT-PCR reads, giving one row per CDR3 protein. The table has 500,000 to 600,000 distinct CDR3 sequences, 7.5% to 8.5% seen once; the top ten hold around 13%. The chain couples TRBV20-1 to TRBJ2-5, with a weak D call TRBD2 (5 bases). The origin of this receptor is a man aged 50-75 years who received an inactivated influenza vaccine. The source was PBMCs from blood, collected around 25 months after vaccination. In DNA form, the CDR3 reads TGCAGTGCTAGCCCGACTATTGGGGAGACCCAGTACTTC. Its protein is CSASPTIGETQYF.